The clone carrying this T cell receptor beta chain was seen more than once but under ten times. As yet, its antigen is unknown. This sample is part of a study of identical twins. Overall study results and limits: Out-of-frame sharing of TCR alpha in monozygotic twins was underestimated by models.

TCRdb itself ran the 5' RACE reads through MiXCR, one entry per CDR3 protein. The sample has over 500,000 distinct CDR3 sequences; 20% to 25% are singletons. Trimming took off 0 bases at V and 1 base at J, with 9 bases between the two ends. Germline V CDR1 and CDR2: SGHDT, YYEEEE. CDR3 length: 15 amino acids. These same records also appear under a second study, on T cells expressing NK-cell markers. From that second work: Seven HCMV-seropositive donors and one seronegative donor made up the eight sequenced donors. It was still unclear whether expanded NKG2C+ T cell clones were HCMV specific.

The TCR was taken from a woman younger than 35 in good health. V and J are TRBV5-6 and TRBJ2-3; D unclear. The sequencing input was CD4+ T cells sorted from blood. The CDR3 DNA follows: TGTGCCAGCAGCTTGGAAAGGCAACGCACAGATACGCAGTATTTT. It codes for CASSLERQRTDTQYF.